The 7 T cell receptor beta chains below all came from one sample that was sequenced in a study of response to subunit inactivated influenza vaccine. A single record per CDR3 protein comes from TCRdb applying MiXCR to the RT-PCR reads. The repertoire includes roughly 630,000 distinct CDR3 sequences, roughly 15% of them detected once, and less than 9% sits in the top ten. The material sequenced was PBMCs from blood, taken 14 to 15 days before vaccination. These TCRs come from a man aged 50 to 59 who received an inactivated influenza vaccine.

This sequence joins TRBV29-1 and TRBJ1-2; D remains unclear. Germline V gene lookup returns CDR1 SQVTM and CDR2 ANQGSEA. This CDR3 has 11 residues. This CDR3 is CIILGSYGYTF. Here the CDR3 DNA reads TGCATCATTTTGGGATCCTATGGCTACACCTTC.

This rearrangement joins TRBV12-3 or TRBV12-4 to TRBJ2-7; D gene unclear. This CDR3 is built from 15 residues. Trimming pared 5 bases from V and 4 bases from J, leaving 18 bases between. The chain's CDR3 is CASSQTRAGGYEQYF. In nucleotides, the CDR3 is TGTGCCAGCAGTCAAACCCGGGCCGGCGGATACGAGCAGTACTTC.

The CDR3 nucleotides read TGTGCCAGCAGTTGGAGCATAGGGTACGAGCAGTACTTC. Translation: CASSWSIGYEQYF. The chain employs TRBV12-3 or TRBV12-4 and TRBJ2-7; D is unresolved. With 4 bases removed from V and 4 bases from J, the gap between germline ends came to 11 bases. The CDR3 totals 13 residues.

The chain joins TRBV4-1 to TRBJ2-3; D is unclear. Germline V CDR1 and CDR2: MGHRA, YSYEKL. Trimming removed 0 bases from V and 0 bases from J, with 13 bases in between. The CDR3 sequence is 17 residues long. The CDR3 loop is CASSQDIGIDSTDTQYF. CDR3 DNA sequence: TGCGCCAGCAGCCAAGATATTGGCATCGATAGCACAGATACGCAGTATTTT.

This clonotype was found a few times. The V gene is TRBV29-1, the J gene TRBJ1-2; 7 bases agree with TRBD1. The CDR3 has 13 amino acids. Germline values: CDR1 SQVTM, CDR2 ANQGSEA. The V segment lost 0 bases and the J segment 5 bases; nucleotides outside the gene matches: 3. As DNA, the CDR3 is TGCAGCGTTGAAGAAGGGACAGAGTATGGCTACACCTTC. Residues: CSVEEGTEYGYTF.

This clonotype was observed a few times. The gene calls are TRBV10-3 and TRBJ1-2; 7 positions agree with TRBD1. The CDR3 runs to 14 residues. Per the germline V gene, CDR1 is ENHRY and CDR2 is SYGVKD. V shed 4 bases, J shed 4 bases, and the junction held 6 bases outside the gene matches. In DNA, the CDR3 is TGTGCCATCAGTGCTCAACAGGGGAGCTATGGCTACACCTTC. Its protein is CAISAQQGSYGYTF.

This clonotype was observed a few times. The chain combines TRBV5-1 with TRBJ1-1; possible D gene TRBD1, 5 bases. Germline CDR1 is SGHRS and CDR2 is YFSETQ. The CDR3 has 13 residues. Trimming stripped 0 bases from V and 8 bases from J, with 11 bases between. CDR3 nucleotide sequence: TGCGCCAGCAGCTTGGCCACGACAGCCGAAGCTTTCTTT. Translating gives CASSLATTAEAFF.